These T cell receptor beta chains were read from a single sample in a study of cytomegalovirus exposure and HLA in healthy donors. Only in-frame clones appear in the TCRdb table, and some are missing; sequencing was by immunoSEQ multiplex PCR. The table shows under 200,000 clones, with 75% to 85% occurring only once. Material for sequencing was PBMCs. Receptors were obtained from a male donor in good health and CMV-seropositive. The CDR3 runs from the conserved cysteine through the conserved F or W. A D gene is named only where the DNA matches it firmly. Rows may omit the clone size; those that give it use once, few, many or a size class.

CDR3nt: TGCGCCAGCAGCCTTACTAATTACAATGAGCAGTTCTTC; CDR3aa: CASSLTNYNEQFF; d_gene: NA; abundance: once; j_gene: TRBJ2-1; v_gene: TRBV4-1
CDR3nt: TGTGCCAGCAGGATTGGGGCGAACACTGAAGCTTTCTTT; CDR3aa: CASRIGANTEAFF; d_gene: NA; abundance: NA; j_gene: TRBJ1-1; v_gene: TRBV27
CDR3nt: TGTGCCAGCAGTGGGACAGGGATCCACGAGCAGTACTTC; CDR3aa: CASSGTGIHEQYF; d_gene: TRBD1; abundance: NA; j_gene: TRBJ2-7; v_gene: TRBV28
CDR3nt: TGTGCCAGCAGCTTTGACGACAGATTGTCCGAGCAGTACTTC; CDR3aa: CASSFDDRLSEQYF; d_gene: NA; abundance: NA; j_gene: TRBJ2-7; v_gene: TRBV7-2
CDR3nt: TGTGCCAGCAGTCTAGCGGGGGATAGAAGCAATCAGCCCCAGCATTTT; CDR3aa: CASSLAGDRSNQPQHF; d_gene: NA; abundance: NA; j_gene: TRBJ1-5; v_gene: TRBV27
CDR3nt: TGTGCCAGCAGCCCGGTGATGACAGTGAACACTGAAGCTTTCTTT; CDR3aa: CASSPVMTVNTEAFF; d_gene: NA; abundance: NA; j_gene: TRBJ1-1; v_gene: TRBV6-5
CDR3nt: TGTGCCAGCAGGTTAGCGGGAGTCGGAGAGACCCAGTACTTC; CDR3aa: CASRLAGVGETQYF; d_gene: TRBD2; abundance: once; j_gene: TRBJ2-5; v_gene: TRBV28
CDR3nt: TGTGCCAGCACTACCACCCAGGGGGCGAGTGGCTACACCTTC; CDR3aa: CASTTTQGASGYTF; d_gene: TRBD1; abundance: NA; j_gene: TRBJ1-2; v_gene: TRBV6-6
CDR3nt: TGCGCCAGCAGCCAAGATTCGCGACTAGCGCCCACTTTT; CDR3aa: CASSQDSRLAPTF; d_gene: TRBD2; abundance: NA; j_gene: TRBJ2-3; v_gene: TRBV4-1
CDR3nt: TGTGCCACGTCCACAGGGATGGGGAGAGAAAAACTGTTTTTT; CDR3aa: CATSTGMGREKLFF; d_gene: NA; abundance: NA; j_gene: TRBJ1-4; v_gene: TRBV2
CDR3nt: TGCGCCAGCAGCGGCACAGGGCTGTCCTACGAGCAGTACTTC; CDR3aa: CASSGTGLSYEQYF; d_gene: NA; abundance: few; j_gene: TRBJ2-7; v_gene: TRBV5-1
CDR3nt: TGTGCCAGTACGGCTCAAACCAGGCCAGACGATGAAGCTTTCTTT; CDR3aa: CASTAQTRPDDEAFF; d_gene: NA; abundance: NA; j_gene: TRBJ1-1; v_gene: TRBV19
CDR3nt: TGTTCCAGCAGCTTAGCGTCCTTCCGGGACATGGACTATGGCTACACCTTC; CDR3aa: CSSSLASFRDMDYGYTF; d_gene: NA; abundance: once; j_gene: TRBJ1-2; v_gene: TRBV7-9
CDR3nt: TGTGCCAGCAGCGACACCGGGACAGGGCTCTACGAGCAGTACTTC; CDR3aa: CASSDTGTGLYEQYF; d_gene: TRBD1; abundance: NA; j_gene: TRBJ2-7; v_gene: TRBV5-4
CDR3nt: TGTGCCAGCAGCCTAGGGGGTAGTAATGAGCAGTTCTTC; CDR3aa: CASSLGGSNEQFF; d_gene: NA; abundance: NA; j_gene: TRBJ2-1; v_gene: TRBV27
CDR3nt: TGTGCCAGCAGCGTAGGACTAGCGGGAGGGTGGAATACGCAGTATTTT; CDR3aa: CASSVGLAGGWNTQYF; d_gene: TRBD2; abundance: NA; j_gene: TRBJ2-3; v_gene: TRBV7-3
CDR3nt: TGTGCCAGCAGCGTAGATAGCCTTAATGAAAAACTGTTTTTT; CDR3aa: CASSVDSLNEKLFF; d_gene: NA; abundance: NA; j_gene: TRBJ1-4; v_gene: TRBV9
CDR3nt: TGTGCCAGCAGCATCGGACAGGGCAGGACAGATACGCAGTATTTT; CDR3aa: CASSIGQGRTDTQYF; d_gene: TRBD1; abundance: NA; j_gene: TRBJ2-3; v_gene: TRBV5-4
CDR3nt: TGTGCCAGCAGCACAAATGGGGTGACTAGCTACGAGCAGTACTTC; CDR3aa: CASSTNGVTSYEQYF; d_gene: NA; abundance: NA; j_gene: TRBJ2-7; v_gene: TRBV11-1
CDR3nt: TGTGCCAGCAGCTTGGTAGCCTCTGAAGCTTTCTTT; CDR3aa: CASSLVASEAFF; d_gene: NA; abundance: NA; j_gene: TRBJ1-1; v_gene: TRBV5-5
CDR3nt: TGTGCCAGCAGTGATTCTAGCGGGAATTCAGATACGCAGTATTTT; CDR3aa: CASSDSSGNSDTQYF; d_gene: TRBD2; abundance: NA; j_gene: TRBJ2-3; v_gene: TRBV10-3